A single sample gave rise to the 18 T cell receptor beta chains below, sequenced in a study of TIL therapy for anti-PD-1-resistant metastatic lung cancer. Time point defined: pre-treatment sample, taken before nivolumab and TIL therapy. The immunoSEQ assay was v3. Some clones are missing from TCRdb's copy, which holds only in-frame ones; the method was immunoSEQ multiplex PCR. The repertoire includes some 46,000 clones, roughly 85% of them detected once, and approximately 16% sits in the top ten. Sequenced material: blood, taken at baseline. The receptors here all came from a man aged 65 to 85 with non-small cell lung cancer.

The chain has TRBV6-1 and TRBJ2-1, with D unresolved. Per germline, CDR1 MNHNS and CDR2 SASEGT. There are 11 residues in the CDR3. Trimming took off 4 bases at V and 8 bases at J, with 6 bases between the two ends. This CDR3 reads CASSVVDEQFF. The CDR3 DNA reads TGTGCCAGCAGTGTTGTCGATGAGCAGTTCTTC.

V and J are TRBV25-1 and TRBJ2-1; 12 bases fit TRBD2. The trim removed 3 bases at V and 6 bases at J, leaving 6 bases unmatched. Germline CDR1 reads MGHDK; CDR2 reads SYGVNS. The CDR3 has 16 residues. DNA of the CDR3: TGTGCCAGCAGTGATACCGGACTAGCGGGGCGCAATGAGCAGTTCTTC. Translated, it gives CASSDTGLAGRNEQFF.

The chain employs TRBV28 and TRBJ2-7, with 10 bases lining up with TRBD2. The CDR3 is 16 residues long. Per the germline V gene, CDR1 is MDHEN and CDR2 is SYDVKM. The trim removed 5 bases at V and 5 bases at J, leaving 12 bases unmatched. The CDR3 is CASSPRTSGKMDEQYF. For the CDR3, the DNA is TGTGCCAGCAGTCCCCGGACTAGCGGAAAGATGGACGAGCAGTACTTC.

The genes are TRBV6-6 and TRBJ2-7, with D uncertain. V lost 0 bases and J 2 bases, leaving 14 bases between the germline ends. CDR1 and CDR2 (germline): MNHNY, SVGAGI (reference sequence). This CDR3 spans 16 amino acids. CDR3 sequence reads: CASSYSFVGQAYEQYF. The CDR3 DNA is TGTGCCAGCAGTTACTCTTTTGTAGGGCAGGCCTACGAGCAGTACTTC.

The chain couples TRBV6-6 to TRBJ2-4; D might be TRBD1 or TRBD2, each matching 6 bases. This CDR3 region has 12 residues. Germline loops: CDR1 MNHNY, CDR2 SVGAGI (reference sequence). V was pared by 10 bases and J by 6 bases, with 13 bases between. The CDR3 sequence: CATRQEGNIQYF. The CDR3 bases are TGTGCCACCAGACAGGAGGGAAACATTCAGTACTTC.

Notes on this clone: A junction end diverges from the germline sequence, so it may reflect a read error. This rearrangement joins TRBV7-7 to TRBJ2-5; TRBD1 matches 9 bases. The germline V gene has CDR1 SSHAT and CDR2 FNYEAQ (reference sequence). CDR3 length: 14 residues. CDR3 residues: CASSLTGGLETQYF. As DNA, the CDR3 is TGTGCTAGCAGCTTAACAGGGGGCCTTGAGACCCAGTACTTC. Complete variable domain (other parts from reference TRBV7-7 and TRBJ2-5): GAGVSQSPRYKVTKRGQDVTLRCDPISSHATLYWYQQALGQGPEFLTYFNYEAQPDKSGLPSDRFSAERPEGSISTLTIQRTEQRDSAMYRCASSLTGGLETQYFGPGTRLLVL.

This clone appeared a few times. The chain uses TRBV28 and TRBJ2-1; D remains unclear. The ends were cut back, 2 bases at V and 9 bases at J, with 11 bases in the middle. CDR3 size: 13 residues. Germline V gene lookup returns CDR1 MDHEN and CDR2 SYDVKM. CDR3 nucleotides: TGTGCCAGCAGTTTAGGTTCGGCATCTGAGCAGTTCTTC. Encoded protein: CASSLGSASEQFF.

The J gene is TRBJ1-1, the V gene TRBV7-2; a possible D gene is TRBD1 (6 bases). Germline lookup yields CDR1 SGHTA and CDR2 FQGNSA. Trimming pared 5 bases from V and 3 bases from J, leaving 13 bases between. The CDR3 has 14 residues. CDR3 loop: CASSQVRGDTEAFF. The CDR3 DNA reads TGTGCCAGCAGCCAAGTGAGGGGGGACACTGAAGCTTTCTTT.

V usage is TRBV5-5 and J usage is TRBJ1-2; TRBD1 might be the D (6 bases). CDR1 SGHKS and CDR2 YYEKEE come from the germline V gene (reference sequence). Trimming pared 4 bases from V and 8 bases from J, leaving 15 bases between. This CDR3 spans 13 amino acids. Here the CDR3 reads CASSPPGGLGYTF. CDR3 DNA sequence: TGTGCCAGCAGCCCGCCCGGGGGGCTAGGCTACACCTTC.

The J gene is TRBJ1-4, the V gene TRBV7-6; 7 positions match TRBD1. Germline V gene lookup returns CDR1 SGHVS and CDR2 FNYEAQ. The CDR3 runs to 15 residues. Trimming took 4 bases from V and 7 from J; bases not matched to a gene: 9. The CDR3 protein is CASSSQGGIGEKLFF. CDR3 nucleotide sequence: TGTGCCAGCAGCTCCCAGGGGGGGATTGGTGAAAAACTGTTTTTT.

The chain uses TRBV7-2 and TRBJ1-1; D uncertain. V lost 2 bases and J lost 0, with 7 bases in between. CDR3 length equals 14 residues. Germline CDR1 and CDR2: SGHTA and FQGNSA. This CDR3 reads CASSLIGMNTEAFF. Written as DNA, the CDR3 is TGTGCCAGCAGCTTAATAGGGATGAACACTGAAGCTTTCTTT.

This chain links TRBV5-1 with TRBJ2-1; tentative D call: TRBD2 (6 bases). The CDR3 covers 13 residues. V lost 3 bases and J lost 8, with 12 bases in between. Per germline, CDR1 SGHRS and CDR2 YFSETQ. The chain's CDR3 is CASSSEGRHEQFF. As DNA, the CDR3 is TGCGCCAGCAGCTCGGAGGGCCGCCATGAGCAGTTCTTC.

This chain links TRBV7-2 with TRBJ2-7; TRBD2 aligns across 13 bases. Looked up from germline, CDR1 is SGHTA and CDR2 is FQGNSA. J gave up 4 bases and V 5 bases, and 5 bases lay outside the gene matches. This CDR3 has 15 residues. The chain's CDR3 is CASSKGLAGSYEQYF. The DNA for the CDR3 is TGTGCCAGCAGCAAGGGACTAGCGGGAAGTTACGAGCAGTACTTC.

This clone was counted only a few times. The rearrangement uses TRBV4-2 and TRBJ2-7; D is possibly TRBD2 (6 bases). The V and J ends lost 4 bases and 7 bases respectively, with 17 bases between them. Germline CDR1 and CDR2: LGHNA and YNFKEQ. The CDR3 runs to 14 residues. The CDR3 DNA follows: TGTGCCAGCAGCCTGGACCCGCGGGATGGGGAGCAGTACTTC. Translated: CASSLDPRDGEQYF.

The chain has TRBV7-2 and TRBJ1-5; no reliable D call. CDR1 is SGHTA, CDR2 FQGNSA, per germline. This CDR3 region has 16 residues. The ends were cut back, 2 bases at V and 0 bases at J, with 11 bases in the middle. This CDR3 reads CASSLFGEYSNQPQHF. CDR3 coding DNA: TGTGCCAGCAGCTTATTTGGGGAGTATAGCAATCAGCCCCAGCATTTT.

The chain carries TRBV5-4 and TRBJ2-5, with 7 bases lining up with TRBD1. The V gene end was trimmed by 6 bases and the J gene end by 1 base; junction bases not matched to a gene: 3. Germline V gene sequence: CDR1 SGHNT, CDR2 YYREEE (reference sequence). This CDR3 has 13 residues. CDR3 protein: CASKGGFQETQYF. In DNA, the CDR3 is TGTGCCAGCAAAGGGGGCTTCCAAGAGACCCAGTACTTC.

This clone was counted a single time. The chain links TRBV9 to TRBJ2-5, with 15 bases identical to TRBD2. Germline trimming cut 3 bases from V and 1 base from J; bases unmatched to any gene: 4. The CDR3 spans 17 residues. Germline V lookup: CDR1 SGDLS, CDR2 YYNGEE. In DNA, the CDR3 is TGTGCCAGCAGCGCCGGACTAGCGGGAGGGCGCCAAGAGACCCAGTACTTC. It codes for CASSAGLAGGRQETQYF.

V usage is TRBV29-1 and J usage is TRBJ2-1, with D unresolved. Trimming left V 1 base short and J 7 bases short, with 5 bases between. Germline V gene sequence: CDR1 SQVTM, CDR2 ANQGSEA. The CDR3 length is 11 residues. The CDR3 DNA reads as TGCAGCGTTGAAGGCACAAATGAGCAGTTCTTC. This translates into CSVEGTNEQFF.